What follows is one T cell receptor (beta chain) and its context. This specimen comes from a study of T cells in tumors after PD-1 blockade. The method was immunoSEQ multiplex PCR; TCRdb's version includes in-frame clones alone and lacks a portion of them. Of some 66,000 clones in the sample, 74% were seen once. V trimming: 1 base; J trimming: 6 bases; junction bases outside the gene matches: 2. Germline-derived CDR1 and CDR2 are LNHDA and SQIVND (reference sequence). This CDR3 spans 13 amino acids. The sequencing here drew on PBMCs, taken after anti-PD-1 treatment. The chain couples TRBV19 to TRBJ1-2; 7 bases agree with TRBD1. The sequence was collected from a human donor with basal cell carcinoma. CDR3 sequence (DNA): TGTGCCAGTAGTATAGTGGGGACAGATGGCTACACCTTC. It translates to CASSIVGTDGYTF.